This T cell receptor beta chain was recorded in a study of cytomegalovirus exposure and HLA in healthy donors. This CDR3 is built from 13 residues. Germline CDR1 and CDR2: SNHLY and FYNNEI. The V and J ends lost 4 bases and 5 bases, in that order; junction bases with no gene match: 4. Many counts were recorded for this clone. Within the sample, other DNA sequences also encode this same CDR3. PCR used 60 Vbeta primers and 13 Jbeta primers. Libraries were prepared by immunoSEQ multiplex PCR; TCRdb keeps only in-frame clonotypes and omits some of them. The sample lists around 140,000 clones; around 72% were seen once.

This sequence originates from a man in his forties or fifties in good health and CMV-seropositive. Sequenced sample: PBMCs. The chain employs TRBV2 and TRBJ1-2, with 7 nucleotides matching TRBD1. CDR3 in amino acids: CASSARQGYGYTF. For the CDR3, the DNA is TGTGCCAGCAGTGCGCGACAGGGTTATGGCTACACCTTC.